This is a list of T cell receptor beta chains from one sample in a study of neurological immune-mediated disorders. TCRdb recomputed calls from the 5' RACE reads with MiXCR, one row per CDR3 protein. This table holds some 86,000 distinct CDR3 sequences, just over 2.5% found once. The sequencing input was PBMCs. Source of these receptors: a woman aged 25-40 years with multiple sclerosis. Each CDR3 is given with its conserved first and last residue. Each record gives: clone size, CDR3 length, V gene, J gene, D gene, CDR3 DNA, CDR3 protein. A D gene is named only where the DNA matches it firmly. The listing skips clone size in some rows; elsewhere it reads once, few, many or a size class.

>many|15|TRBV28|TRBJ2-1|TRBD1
TGTGCCAGCAGTCCCCCGACAGGGGCAACAAATGAGCAGTTCTTC
CASSPPTGATNEQFF
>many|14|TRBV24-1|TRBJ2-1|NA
TGTGCCACCAGTGGTCCCACAGGGACGGAGTTGAAGTTCTTC
CATSGPTGTELKFF
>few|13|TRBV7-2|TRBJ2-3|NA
TGTGCCAGCAGCTTAGAACGGCGGCATACGCAGTATTTT
CASSLERRHTQYF
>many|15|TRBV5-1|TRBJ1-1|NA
TGCGCCAGCAGCCGAGCGACAGTCATGAACACTGAAGCTTTCTTT
CASSRATVMNTEAFF
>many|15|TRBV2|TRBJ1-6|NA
TGTGCCAGCAGGAGCGGGGGAGCATATAATTCACCCCTCCACTTT
CASRSGGAYNSPLHF
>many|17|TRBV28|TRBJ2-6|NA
TGTGCCAGCAGTAAACCAGGGTCCGCCTCTGGGGCCAACGTCCTGACTTTC
CASSKPGSASGANVLTF
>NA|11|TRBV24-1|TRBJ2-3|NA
TGTGCCACCAGGAGTCAGGATACGCAGTATTTT
CATRSQDTQYF
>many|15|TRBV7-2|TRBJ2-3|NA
TGTGCCAGCAGCTTATCGCGGGCATACACAGATACGCAGTATTTT
CASSLSRAYTDTQYF
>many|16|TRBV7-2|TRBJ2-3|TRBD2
TGTGCCAGCAGCTTAGGGGCTAGCGGGAATACAGATACGCAGTATTTT
CASSLGASGNTDTQYF
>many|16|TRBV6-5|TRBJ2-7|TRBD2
TGTGCCAGCAGTTCGACTAGCGCTAAGGTACTCTACGAGCAGTACTTC
CASSSTSAKVLYEQYF
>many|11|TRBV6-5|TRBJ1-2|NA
TGTGCCACCCAGACGGTCTATGGCTACACCTTC
CATQTVYGYTF
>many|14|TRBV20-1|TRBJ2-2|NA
TGCAGTGCTCTAGGGGGAAAGAACACCGGGGAGCTGTTTTTT
CSALGGKNTGELFF
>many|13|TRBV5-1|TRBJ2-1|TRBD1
TGCGCCAGCAGCTTCAACAGGGGTAATGAGCAGTTCTTC
CASSFNRGNEQFF
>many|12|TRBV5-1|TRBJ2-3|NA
TGCGCCAGCGGGGAAAGCACAGATACGCAGTATTTT
CASGESTDTQYF
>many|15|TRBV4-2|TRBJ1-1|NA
TGTGCCAGCAGCCAAGATCCTGGGCTTTATCCTGAAGCTTTCTTT
CASSQDPGLYPEAFF
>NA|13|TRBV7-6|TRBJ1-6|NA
TGTGCTAGCAGCTTAGCTGATGGTTCAACCCTCAACTTT
CASSLADGSTLNF
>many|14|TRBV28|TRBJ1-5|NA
TGTGCCACGAGCCAAGGTAGTGGGAATCAGCCCCAGCATTTT
CATSQGSGNQPQHF
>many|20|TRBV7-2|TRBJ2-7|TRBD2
TGTGCCAGCAGCTTATCCAAGGGCCCATCACTAGCGGGAGACGGCGAAGAGCAGTACTTC
CASSLSKGPSLAGDGEEQYF
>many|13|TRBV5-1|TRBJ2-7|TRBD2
TGCGCCAGCACCCTACTAGCGGGAGACGAGCAGTACTTC
CASTLLAGDEQYF
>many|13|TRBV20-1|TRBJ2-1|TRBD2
TGCAGTGTAGCGGGAGTCTTCGTACATGAGCAGTTCTTC
CSVAGVFVHEQFF
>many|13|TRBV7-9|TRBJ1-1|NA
TGTGCCAGCAGCCCCCCCATGAACACTGAAGCTTTCTTT
CASSPPMNTEAFF
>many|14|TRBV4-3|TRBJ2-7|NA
TGCGCCAGCAGCCAAGACCCGACTAGTGCCGAGCAGTACTTC
CASSQDPTSAEQYF
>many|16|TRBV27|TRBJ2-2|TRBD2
TGTGCCAGCAGGATTAGCGGGACTGCGAACACCGGGGAGCTGTTTTTT
CASRISGTANTGELFF
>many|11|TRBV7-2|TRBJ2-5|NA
TGTGCCAGCAGCTTGCGGGGGACCCAGTACTTC
CASSLRGTQYF
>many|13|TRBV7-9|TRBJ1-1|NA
TGTGCCAGCAACCGACGAGGGGTCACTGAAGCTTTCTTT
CASNRRGVTEAFF
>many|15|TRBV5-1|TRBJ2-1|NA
TGCGCCAGCAGCTTGCGGGCCCCGCCGGCGGGTGAGCAGTTCTTC
CASSLRAPPAGEQFF
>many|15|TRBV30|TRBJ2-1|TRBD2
TGTGCCTGGAGTGTTAGCGGGAGCTTTCGGCGGGAGCAGTTCTTC
CAWSVSGSFRREQFF
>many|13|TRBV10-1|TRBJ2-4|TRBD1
TGCGCCAGCAGTAACAGGGGACGAGGCATTCAGTACTTC
CASSNRGRGIQYF
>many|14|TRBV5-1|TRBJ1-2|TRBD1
TGCGCCAGCAGGCACAGGGGGCGCGAAGATGGCTACACCTTC
CASRHRGREDGYTF
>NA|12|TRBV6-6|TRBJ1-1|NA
TGTGCCAGCAGTTACTCTGCCACTGAAGCTTTCTTT
CASSYSATEAFF
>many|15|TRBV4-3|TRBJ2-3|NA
TGCGCCAGCAGCCGAACGAAGTTCCCCACAGATACGCAGTATTTT
CASSRTKFPTDTQYF
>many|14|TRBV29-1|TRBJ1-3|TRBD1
TGCAGCGTTGCAGGGGGCGCGCACGGAAACACCATATATTTT
CSVAGGAHGNTIYF
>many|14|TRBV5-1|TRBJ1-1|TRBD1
TGCGCCAGCAGCCGACAGGGGGGGAACACTGAAGCTTTCTTT
CASSRQGGNTEAFF
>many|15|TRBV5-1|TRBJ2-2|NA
TGCGCCAGCAGCTTGGCGGCGTTGGTCACCGGGGAGCTGTTTTTT
CASSLAALVTGELFF
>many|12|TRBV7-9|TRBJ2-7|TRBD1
TGTGCCAGCACAGGGGGTGACTACGAGCAGTACTTC
CASTGGDYEQYF
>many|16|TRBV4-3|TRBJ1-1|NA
TGCGCCAGCAGCCAAGAGCCCGGGCAGGCGTACACTGAAGCTTTCTTT
CASSQEPGQAYTEAFF